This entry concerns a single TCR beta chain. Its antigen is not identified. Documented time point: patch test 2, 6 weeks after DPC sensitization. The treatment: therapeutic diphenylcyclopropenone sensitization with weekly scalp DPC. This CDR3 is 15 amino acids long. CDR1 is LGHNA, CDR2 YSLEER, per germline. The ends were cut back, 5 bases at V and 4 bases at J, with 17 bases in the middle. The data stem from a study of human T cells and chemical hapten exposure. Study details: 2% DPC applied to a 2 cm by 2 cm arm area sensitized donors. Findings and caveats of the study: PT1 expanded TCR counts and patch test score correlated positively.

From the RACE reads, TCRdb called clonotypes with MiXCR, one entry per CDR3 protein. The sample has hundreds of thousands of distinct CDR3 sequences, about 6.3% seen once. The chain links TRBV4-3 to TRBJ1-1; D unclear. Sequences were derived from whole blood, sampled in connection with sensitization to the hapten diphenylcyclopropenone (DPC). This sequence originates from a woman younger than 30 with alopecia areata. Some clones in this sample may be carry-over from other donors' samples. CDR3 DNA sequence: TGCGCCAGCAGCTCAAGATCGGGCGCCGGCACTGAAGCTTTCTTT. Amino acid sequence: CASSSRSGAGTEAFF.